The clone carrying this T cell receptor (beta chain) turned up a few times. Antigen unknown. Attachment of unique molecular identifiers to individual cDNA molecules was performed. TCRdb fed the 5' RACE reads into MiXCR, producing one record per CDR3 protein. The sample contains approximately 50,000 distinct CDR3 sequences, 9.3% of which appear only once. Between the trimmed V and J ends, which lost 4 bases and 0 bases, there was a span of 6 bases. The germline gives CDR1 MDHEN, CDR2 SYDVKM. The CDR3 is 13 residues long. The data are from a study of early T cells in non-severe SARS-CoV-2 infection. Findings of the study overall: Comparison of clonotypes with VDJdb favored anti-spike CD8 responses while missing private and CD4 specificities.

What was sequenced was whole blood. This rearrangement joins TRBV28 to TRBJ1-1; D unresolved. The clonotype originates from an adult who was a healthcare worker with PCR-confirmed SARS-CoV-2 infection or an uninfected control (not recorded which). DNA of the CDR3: TGTGCCAGCAGTTCCTTCCTGAACACTGAAGCTTTCTTT. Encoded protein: CASSSFLNTEAFF.